This T cell receptor (beta chain) was recovered during a study of blood T cell repertoires in COVID-19. The CDR3 covers 14 residues. V was pared by 4 bases and J by 1 base, with 8 bases between. Germline-derived CDR1 and CDR2 are MNHEY and SVGAGI. Authors' methods: Quantification of nucleated cells was approximated via reference gene primer amplification. TCRdb's table, derived via immunoSEQ multiplex PCR, lists solely in-frame clones and lacks some. V and J calls plus clone size are reproduced from that table; the DNA served to infer D and trimming. The table has about 59,000 clones, roughly 91% seen once.

Material for sequencing was peripheral blood. This clonotype was obtained from a human donor in a cohort sampled during active COVID-19. The V gene is TRBV6-5, the J gene TRBJ1-3, with D maybe TRBD1 (5 bases). CDR3 sequence reads: CASSSDSSGNTIYF. In nucleotides, the CDR3 is TGTGCCAGCAGTTCCGACAGTTCTGGAAACACCATATATTTT.